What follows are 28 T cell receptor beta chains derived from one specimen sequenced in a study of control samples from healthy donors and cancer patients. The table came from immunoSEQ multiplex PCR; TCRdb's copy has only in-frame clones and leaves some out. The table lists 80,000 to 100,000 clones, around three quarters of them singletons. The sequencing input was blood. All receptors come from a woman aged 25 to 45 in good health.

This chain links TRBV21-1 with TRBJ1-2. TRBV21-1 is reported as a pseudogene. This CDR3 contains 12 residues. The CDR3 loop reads CRRRSGVLDYTF. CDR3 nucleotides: TGTCGAAGGCGCTCGGGGGTTTTAGACTACACCTTC.

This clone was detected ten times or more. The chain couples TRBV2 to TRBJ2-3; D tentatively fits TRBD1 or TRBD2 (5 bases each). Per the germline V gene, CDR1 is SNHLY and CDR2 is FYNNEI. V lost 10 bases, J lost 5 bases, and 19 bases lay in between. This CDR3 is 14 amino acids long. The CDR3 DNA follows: TGTGCCACCAAGAGGGGCAGGGCGGGAGATACGCAGTATTTT. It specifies CATKRGRAGDTQYF.

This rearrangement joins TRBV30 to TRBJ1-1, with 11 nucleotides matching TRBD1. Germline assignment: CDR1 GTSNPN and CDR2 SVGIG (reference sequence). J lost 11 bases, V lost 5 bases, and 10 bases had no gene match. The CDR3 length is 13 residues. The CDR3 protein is CAWQIRTGGLAFF. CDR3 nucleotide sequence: TGTGCCTGGCAAATTCGGACAGGGGGCCTGGCTTTCTTT.

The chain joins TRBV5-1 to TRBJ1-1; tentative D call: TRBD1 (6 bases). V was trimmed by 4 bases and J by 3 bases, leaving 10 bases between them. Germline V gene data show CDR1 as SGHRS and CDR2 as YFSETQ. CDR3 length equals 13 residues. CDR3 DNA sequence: TGCGCCAGCAGCGTGAGGGGGGACACTGAAGCTTTCTTT. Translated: CASSVRGDTEAFF.

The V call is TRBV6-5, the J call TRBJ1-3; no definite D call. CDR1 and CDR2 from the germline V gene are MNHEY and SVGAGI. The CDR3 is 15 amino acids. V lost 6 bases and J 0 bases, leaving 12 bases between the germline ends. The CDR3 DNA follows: TGTGCCAGCAGGTCTGAGGTCTACTCTGGAAACACCATATATTTT. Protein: CASRSEVYSGNTIYF.

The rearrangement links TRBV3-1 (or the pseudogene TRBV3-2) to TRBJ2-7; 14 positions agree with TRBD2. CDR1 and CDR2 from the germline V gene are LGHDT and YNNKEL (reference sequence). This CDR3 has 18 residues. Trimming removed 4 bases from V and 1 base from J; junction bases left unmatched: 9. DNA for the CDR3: TGTGCCAGCAGCCGGCTACCCGGGACTAGCGGGGGATCCTACGAGCAGTACTTC. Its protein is CASSRLPGTSGGSYEQYF.

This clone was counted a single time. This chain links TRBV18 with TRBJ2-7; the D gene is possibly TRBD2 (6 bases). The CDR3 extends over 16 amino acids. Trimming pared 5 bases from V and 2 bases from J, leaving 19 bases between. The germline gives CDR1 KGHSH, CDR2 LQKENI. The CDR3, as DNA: TGTGCCAGCTCATCCTCAACTTTCGGGGGAGCCTACGAGCAGTACTTC. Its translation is CASSSSTFGGAYEQYF.

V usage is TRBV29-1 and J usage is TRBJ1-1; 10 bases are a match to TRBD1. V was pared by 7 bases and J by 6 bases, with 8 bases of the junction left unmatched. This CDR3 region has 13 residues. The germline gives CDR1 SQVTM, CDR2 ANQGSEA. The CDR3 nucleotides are TGCAGCGAAAAGACAGGGGGCGCCTCTGAAGCTTTCTTT. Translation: CSEKTGGASEAFF.

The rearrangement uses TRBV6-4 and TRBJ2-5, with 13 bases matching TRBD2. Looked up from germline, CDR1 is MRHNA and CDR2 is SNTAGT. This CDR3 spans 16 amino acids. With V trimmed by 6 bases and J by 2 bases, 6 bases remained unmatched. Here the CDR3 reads CASSPTSGGGQETQYF. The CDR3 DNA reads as TGTGCCAGCAGCCCTACTAGCGGGGGGGGACAAGAGACCCAGTACTTC.

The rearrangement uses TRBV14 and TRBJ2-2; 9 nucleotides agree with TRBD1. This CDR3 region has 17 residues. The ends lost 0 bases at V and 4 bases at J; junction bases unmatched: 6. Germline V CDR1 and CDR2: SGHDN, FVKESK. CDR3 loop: CASSQDFDRGVTGELFF. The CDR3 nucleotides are TGTGCCAGCAGCCAAGATTTCGACAGGGGGGTCACCGGGGAGCTGTTTTTT.

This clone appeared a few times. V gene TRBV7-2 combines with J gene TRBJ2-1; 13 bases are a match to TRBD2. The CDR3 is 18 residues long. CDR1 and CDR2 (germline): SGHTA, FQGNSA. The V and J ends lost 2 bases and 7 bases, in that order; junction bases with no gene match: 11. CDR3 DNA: TGTGCCAGCAGCTTAAACCCGCCACTAGCGGGGGGGCTAAATGAGCAGTTCTTC. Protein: CASSLNPPLAGGLNEQFF.

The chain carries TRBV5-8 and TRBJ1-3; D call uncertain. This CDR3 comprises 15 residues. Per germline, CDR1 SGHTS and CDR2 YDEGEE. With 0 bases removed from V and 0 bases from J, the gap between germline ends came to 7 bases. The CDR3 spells CASSLGTRSGNTIYF. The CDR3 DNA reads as TGTGCCAGCAGCTTGGGGACCCGCTCTGGAAACACCATATATTTT.

The CDR3 DNA reads TGTGCCAGCAGCCCCCGCACCCTGGGGGGCTACACCTTC. Amino acid sequence: CASSPRTLGGYTF. This chain joins TRBV7-8 and TRBJ1-2; D remains ambiguous. The germline V gene has CDR1 SGHVS and CDR2 FQNEAQ. The CDR3 contains 13 residues. V gave up 5 bases and J gave up 8 bases, with 15 bases separating them.

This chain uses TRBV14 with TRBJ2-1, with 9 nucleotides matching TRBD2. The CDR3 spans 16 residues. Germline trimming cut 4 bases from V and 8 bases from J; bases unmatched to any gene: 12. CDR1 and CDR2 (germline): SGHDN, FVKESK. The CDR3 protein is CASSPIRRGGRDEQFF. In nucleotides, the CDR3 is TGTGCCAGCAGCCCCATCCGGCGGGGGGGCCGGGATGAGCAGTTCTTC.

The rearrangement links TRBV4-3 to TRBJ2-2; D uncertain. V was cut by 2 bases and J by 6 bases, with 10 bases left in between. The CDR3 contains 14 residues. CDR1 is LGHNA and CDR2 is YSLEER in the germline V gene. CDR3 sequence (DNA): TGCGCCAGCAGCCAAAGTCGGATTTCCGGGGAGCTGTTTTTT. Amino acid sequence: CASSQSRISGELFF.

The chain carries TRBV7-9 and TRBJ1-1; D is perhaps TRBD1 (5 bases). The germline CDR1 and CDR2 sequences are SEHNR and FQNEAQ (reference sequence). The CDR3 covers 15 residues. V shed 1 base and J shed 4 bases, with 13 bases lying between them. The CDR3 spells CASSLVGGFSTEAFF. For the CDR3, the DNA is TGTGCCAGCAGCTTAGTCGGGGGTTTTAGCACTGAAGCTTTCTTT.

CDR3 amino acids: CASSPSWSLGLNEQFF. The CDR3 DNA sequence: TGTGCCAGCAGCCCAAGTTGGTCACTAGGACTCAATGAGCAGTTCTTC. This chain links TRBV3-1 (or the pseudogene TRBV3-2) with TRBJ2-1; a weak D match, TRBD2 (5 bases). Trimming stripped 4 bases from V and 6 bases from J, with 19 bases between. Germline assignment: CDR1 LGHDT and CDR2 YNNKEL (reference sequence). The CDR3 totals 16 residues.

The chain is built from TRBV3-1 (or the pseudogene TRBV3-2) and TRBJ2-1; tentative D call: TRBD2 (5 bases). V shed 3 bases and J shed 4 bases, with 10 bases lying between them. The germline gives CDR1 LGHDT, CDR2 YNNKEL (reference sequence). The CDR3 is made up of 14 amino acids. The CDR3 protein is CASSQRGQYNEQFF. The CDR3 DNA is TGTGCCAGCAGCCAGAGAGGGCAGTACAATGAGCAGTTCTTC.

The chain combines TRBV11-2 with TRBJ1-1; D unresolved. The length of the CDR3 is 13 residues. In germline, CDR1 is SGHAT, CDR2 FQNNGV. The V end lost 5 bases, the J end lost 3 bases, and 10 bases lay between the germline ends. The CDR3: CASSPRLYTEAFF. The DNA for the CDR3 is TGTGCCAGCAGCCCCCGACTGTACACTGAAGCTTTCTTT.

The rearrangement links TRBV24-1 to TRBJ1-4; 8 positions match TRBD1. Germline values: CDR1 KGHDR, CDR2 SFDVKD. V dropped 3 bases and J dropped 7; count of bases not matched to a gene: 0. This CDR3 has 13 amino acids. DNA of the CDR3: TGTGCCACCAGTGATGGACAGGGTGAAAAACTGTTTTTT. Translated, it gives CATSDGQGEKLFF.

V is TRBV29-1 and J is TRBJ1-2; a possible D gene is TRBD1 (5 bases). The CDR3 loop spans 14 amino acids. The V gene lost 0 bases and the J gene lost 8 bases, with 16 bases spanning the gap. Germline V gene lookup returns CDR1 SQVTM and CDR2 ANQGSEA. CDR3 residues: CSVEDWRDDRGYTF. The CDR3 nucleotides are TGCAGCGTTGAAGATTGGAGGGACGATCGCGGCTACACCTTC.

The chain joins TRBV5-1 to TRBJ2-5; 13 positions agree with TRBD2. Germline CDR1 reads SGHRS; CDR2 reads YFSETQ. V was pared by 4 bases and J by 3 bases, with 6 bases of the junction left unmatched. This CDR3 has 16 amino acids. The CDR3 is CASSRRLAGGEETQYF. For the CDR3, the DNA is TGCGCCAGCAGCCGTAGACTAGCGGGAGGTGAAGAGACCCAGTACTTC.

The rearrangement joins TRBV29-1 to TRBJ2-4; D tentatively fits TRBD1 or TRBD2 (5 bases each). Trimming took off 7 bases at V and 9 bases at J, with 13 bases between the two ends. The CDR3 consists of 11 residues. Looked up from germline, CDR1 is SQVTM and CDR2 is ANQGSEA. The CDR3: CSAIGTAIQYF. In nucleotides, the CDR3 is TGCAGCGCCATCGGGACGGCCATTCAGTACTTC.

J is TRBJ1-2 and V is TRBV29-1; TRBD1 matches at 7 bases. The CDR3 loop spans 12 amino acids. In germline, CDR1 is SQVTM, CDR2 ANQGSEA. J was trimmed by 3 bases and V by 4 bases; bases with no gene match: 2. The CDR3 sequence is CSVAQGDYGYTF. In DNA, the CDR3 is TGCAGCGTTGCCCAGGGGGACTATGGCTACACCTTC. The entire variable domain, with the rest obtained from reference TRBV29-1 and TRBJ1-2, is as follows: SAVISQKPSRDICQRGTSLTIQCQVDSQVTMMFWYRQQPGQSLTLIATANQGSEATYESGFVIDKFPISRPNLTFSTLTVSNMSPEDSSIYLCSVAQGDYGYTFGSGTRLTVV.

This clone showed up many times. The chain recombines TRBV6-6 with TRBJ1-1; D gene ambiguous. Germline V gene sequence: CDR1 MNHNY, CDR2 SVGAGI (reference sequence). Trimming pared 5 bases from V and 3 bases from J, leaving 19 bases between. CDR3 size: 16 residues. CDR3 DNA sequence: TGTGCCAGCAGTCCCGGTTCTCTACGGAAAGACACTGAAGCTTTCTTT. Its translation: CASSPGSLRKDTEAFF.

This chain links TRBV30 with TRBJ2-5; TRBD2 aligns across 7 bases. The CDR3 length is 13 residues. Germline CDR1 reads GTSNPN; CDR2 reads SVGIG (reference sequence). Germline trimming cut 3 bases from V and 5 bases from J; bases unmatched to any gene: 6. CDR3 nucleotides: TGTGCCTGGAGAGTGGGAGGGCGGGAGACCCAGTACTTC. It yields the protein CAWRVGGRETQYF. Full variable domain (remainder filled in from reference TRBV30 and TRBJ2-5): SQTIHQWPATLVQPVGSPLSLECTVEGTSNPNLYWYRQAAGRGLQLLFYSVGIGQISSEVPQNLSASRPQDRQFILSSKKLLLSDSGFYLCAWRVGGRETQYFGPGTRLLVL.

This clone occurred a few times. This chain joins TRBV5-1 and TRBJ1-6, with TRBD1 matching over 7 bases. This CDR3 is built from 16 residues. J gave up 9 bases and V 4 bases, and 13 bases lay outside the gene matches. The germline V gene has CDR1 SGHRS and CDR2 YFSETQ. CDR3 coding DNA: TGCGCCAGCAGCCTGACCGACCGACAGGGTGGTTCACCCCTCCACTTT. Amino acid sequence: CASSLTDRQGGSPLHF. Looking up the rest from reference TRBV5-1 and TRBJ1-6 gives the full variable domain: KAGVTQTPRYLIKTRGQQVTLSCSPISGHRSVSWYQQTPGQGLQFLFEYFSETQRNKGNFPGRFSGRQFSNSRSEMNVSTLELGDSALYLCASSLTDRQGGSPLHFGNGTRLTVT.

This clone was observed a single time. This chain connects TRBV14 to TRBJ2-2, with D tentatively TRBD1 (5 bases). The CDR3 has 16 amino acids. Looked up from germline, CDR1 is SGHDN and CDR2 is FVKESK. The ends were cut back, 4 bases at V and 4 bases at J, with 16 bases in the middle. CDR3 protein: CASSPMTAVATGELFF. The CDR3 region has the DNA TGTGCCAGCAGCCCAATGACAGCAGTAGCCACCGGGGAGCTGTTTTTT.